This passage covers 12 T cell receptor beta chains from one sample sequenced in a study of OX40 agonist ivuxolimab in advanced cancers. Clones were sequenced by immunoSEQ multiplex PCR, and TCRdb holds only the in-frame ones, with some missing. The sample lists about 100,000 clones, approximately 90% occurring once. Here the sequenced sample was CD4+ or CD8+ T cells sorted from blood, taken in a trial of the OX40 agonist ivuxolimab. Every receptor here comes from an adult with an advanced solid tumor such as melanoma, head and neck, liver or kidney cancer.

This clone was seen a single time. J is TRBJ1-3 and V is TRBV7-2; D is ambiguous. Trimming removed 0 bases at V and 4 bases at J, with 16 bases between. CDR3 size: 17 residues. The germline V gene has CDR1 SGHTA and CDR2 FQGNSA. CDR3 amino acids: CASSLATRAAGGNTIYF. The DNA for the CDR3 is TGTGCCAGCAGCTTAGCAACCCGGGCCGCGGGGGGAAACACCATATATTTT.

This rearrangement joins TRBV6-1 to TRBJ1-5, with D tentatively TRBD1 (6 bases). The CDR3 runs 14 residues. V was trimmed by 6 bases and J by 2 bases, leaving 11 bases between them. Looked up from germline, CDR1 is MNHNS and CDR2 is SASEGT. CDR3 in DNA: TGTGCCAGCAGGAGACAGGCCCGCAATCAGCCCCAGCATTTT. This encodes CASRRQARNQPQHF.

This clone was seen just once. This chain links TRBV7-8 with TRBJ2-7, with 9 bases aligning to TRBD1. The CDR3 covers 15 residues. CDR1 and CDR2 (germline): SGHVS, FQNEAQ. The V gene end was trimmed by 1 base and the J gene end by 3 bases; junction bases not matched to a gene: 4. The CDR3 here is CASSLDRGPNYEQYF. In nucleotides, the CDR3 is TGTGCCAGCAGCTTAGACAGGGGGCCCAACTACGAGCAGTACTTC.

V is TRBV11-2 and J is TRBJ2-1, with 8 nucleotides matching TRBD2. This CDR3 contains 15 residues. Germline assignment: CDR1 SGHAT and CDR2 FQNNGV. With 6 bases clipped from V and 7 bases from J, the junction kept 11 bases outside the gene matches. The CDR3 is CASSSTSGPGNEQFF. Written as DNA, the CDR3 is TGTGCCAGCAGTTCTACTAGCGGACCAGGGAATGAGCAGTTCTTC.

This clone was recorded once. The CDR3 DNA reads TGCGCCAGCAGCCCGGGGCCAGGCGGGGAGACCCAGTACTTC. Translated, it gives CASSPGPGGETQYF. The rearrangement links TRBV5-1 to TRBJ2-5, with D perhaps being TRBD1 or TRBD2 (5 bases each). CDR1 and CDR2 from the germline V gene are SGHRS and YFSETQ. Trimming left V 4 bases short and J 5 bases short, with 15 bases between. This CDR3 region has 14 residues.

This clone was found once. At one end the junction does not follow the germline gene, possibly because of a read error. The chain recombines TRBV7-9 with TRBJ2-7; 11 bases line up with TRBD2. The CDR3 has 13 amino acids. From germline, CDR1 is SEHNR and CDR2 FQNEAQ (reference sequence). CDR3 bases: TGTGCCAGCAGTTTAGCGGGAGGGGGCGAGCAGTACTTC. It specifies CASSLAGGGEQYF.

The rearrangement uses TRBV15 and TRBJ1-5; D gene unclear. V shed 1 base and J shed 6 bases, with 10 bases lying between them. From germline, CDR1 is LNHNV and CDR2 YYDKDF (reference sequence). The length of the CDR3 is 14 residues. The CDR3 region has the DNA TGTGCCACCAGCAGAGGGGGAGTTAGTCAGCCCCAGCATTTT. This encodes CATSRGGVSQPQHF.

CDR3 loop: CASSFSGDVAEAFF. As DNA, the CDR3 is TGCGCCAGCAGCTTTTCAGGGGATGTCGCTGAAGCTTTCTTT. The rearrangement links TRBV5-1 to TRBJ1-1, with D possibly being TRBD1 (6 bases). V dropped 2 bases and J dropped 6 bases, with 14 bases sitting between them. The CDR3 is 14 amino acids. Germline V gives CDR1 SGHRS, CDR2 YFSETQ.

The rearrangement links TRBV28 to TRBJ2-7; maybe TRBD2 (5 bases). Germline CDR1 is MDHEN and CDR2 is SYDVKM. V lost 6 bases and J lost 3, with 18 bases in between. The CDR3 runs to 15 residues. The CDR3 is CASRGRGTGNYEQYF. Written as DNA, the CDR3 is TGTGCCAGCAGAGGACGGGGTACGGGGAACTACGAGCAGTACTTC. The full variable domain, with the rest looked up from reference TRBV28 and TRBJ2-7, is DVKVTQSSRYLVKRTGEKVFLECVQDMDHENMFWYRQDPGLGLRLIYFSYDVKMKEKGDIPEGYSVSREKKERFSLILESASTNQTSMYLCASRGRGTGNYEQYFGPGTRLTVT.

The chain joins TRBV13 to TRBJ2-7; D unclear. V was clipped by 6 bases and J by 0 bases, with 12 bases between them. CDR1 and CDR2 from the germline V gene are PRHDT and FYEKMQ (reference sequence). CDR3 length: 14 residues. In DNA, the CDR3 is TGTGCCAGCAGTGTGGGCTTGTACTCCTACGAGCAGTACTTC. This sequence encodes CASSVGLYSYEQYF.

This chain connects TRBV5-1 to TRBJ2-2; maybe TRBD1 (5 bases). Germline V gives CDR1 SGHRS, CDR2 YFSETQ. The CDR3 spans 16 residues. Trimming removed 5 bases from V and 4 bases from J, with 18 bases in between. CDR3 sequence reads: CASSPDGRGPTGELFF. CDR3 nucleotide sequence: TGCGCCAGCAGTCCAGACGGTAGGGGCCCCACCGGGGAGCTGTTTTTT.

In DNA form, the CDR3 reads TGCGCCAGCAGCCAACTGACTACCTTGTCTCTGAGTGAGCAGTTCTTC. Protein product: CASSQLTTLSLSEQFF. The chain recombines TRBV4-3 with TRBJ2-1; tentatively, D is TRBD2 (5 bases). The V and J ends lost 2 bases and 9 bases respectively, with 20 bases between them. The CDR3 runs to 16 residues. Germline CDR1 reads LGHNA; CDR2 reads YSLEER.